This T cell receptor beta chain came from a study of early T cells in non-severe SARS-CoV-2 infection. Study as a whole: Unsorted whole blood bulk RNA was sequenced, with unpaired chains. Study-wide results and caveats: Sequences matched to VDJdb favored anti-spike CD8 responses, while private and CD4 specificities were missed.

Trimming took 2 bases from V and 4 from J, leaving 8 bases between them. There are 13 residues in the CDR3. Unique molecular identifiers were affixed to single, distinct cDNA molecules. TCRdb redid the calling of the 5' RACE reads with MiXCR, one entry per CDR3 protein. This sample has 57,000 or so distinct CDR3 sequences, with 12% found just once. In its sample, this clonotype was seen a few times. The antigen is unknown. The receptor was derived from an adult who was a healthcare worker with PCR-confirmed SARS-CoV-2 infection or an uninfected control (not recorded which). The donor label of this sample is uncertain. This sample comprised whole blood, obtained at baseline. This chain connects TRBV12-3 or TRBV12-4 to TRBJ1-1, with a tentative D call TRBD1 (5 bases). The CDR3 reads CASSLTGATEAFF. The CDR3 DNA reads TGTGCCAGCAGTTTAACCGGGGCCACTGAAGCTTTCTTT.